Listed below are T cell receptor beta chains from one sample, sequenced in a study of beta chain features in type 1 diabetes. The repertoire was sequenced with immunoSEQ multiplex PCR; TCRdb's copy has only in-frame clones and lacks some. Among about 700,000 clones listed, about an eighth were seen once. Sequencing used naive CD4+ T cells from blood. These receptors were collected from a young man with type 1 diabetes. The CDR3 runs from the conserved cysteine through the conserved F or W. D genes are given only for firm matches. Expanded clones get a size class; other rows say once, few or many, or leave the size out.

NA	TRBV6-6	TRBJ2-7	NA	CASTRQGGWEQYF	TGTGCCAGCACTCGTCAGGGGGGCTGGGAGCAGTACTTC
NA	TRBV2	TRBJ1-2	NA	CATDGGADGYTF	TGTGCCACCGACGGAGGGGCTGACGGCTACACCTTC
NA	TRBV7-9	TRBJ1-2	NA	CASSSGLLGYTF	TGTGCCAGCAGCTCGGGACTACTAGGCTACACCTTC
TRBD1	TRBV18	TRBJ1-1	few	CASSMDRVNTEAFF	TGTGCCAGCTCAATGGACAGGGTGAACACTGAAGCTTTCTTT
NA	TRBV9	TRBJ1-2	NA	CASSPRRGGDYGYTF	TGTGCCAGCAGCCCTCGAAGGGGGGGCGACTATGGCTACACCTTC
NA	TRBV5-1	TRBJ1-3	few	CASSSSGTGNTIYF	TGCGCCAGCAGCTCTTCAGGGACTGGAAACACCATATATTTT
NA	TRBV30	TRBJ1-3	NA	CAWTGPVGQSSGNTIYF	TGTGCCTGGACTGGACCCGTTGGACAGAGCTCTGGAAACACCATATATTTT
NA	TRBV4-1	TRBJ1-1	NA	CASSQALGVRTEAFF	TGCGCCAGCAGCCAAGCATTAGGGGTTAGGACTGAAGCTTTCTTT
NA	TRBV9	TRBJ2-7	NA	CASSVGGREQYF	TGTGCCAGCAGCGTTGGGGGACGCGAGCAGTACTTC
NA	TRBV30	TRBJ1-3	few	CAWSKLRTSVSGNTIYF	TGTGCCTGGAGTAAGCTGAGGACCTCAGTCTCTGGAAACACCATATATTTT
NA	TRBV30	TRBJ1-2	few	CAWSPWEGGYTF	TGTGCCTGGAGTCCATGGGAGGGAGGCTACACCTTC
TRBD1	TRBV10-3	TRBJ2-6	few	CAIIGTVSNSGANVLTF	TGTGCCATCATCGGGACAGTGTCTAACTCTGGGGCCAACGTCCTGACTTTC
NA	TRBV15	TRBJ1-5	few	CATSRGNQPQHF	TGTGCCACCAGCAGAGGGAATCAGCCCCAGCATTTT
TRBD1	TRBV13	TRBJ1-3	few	CASSPGTGGNTIYF	TGTGCCAGCAGCCCCGGGACAGGGGGAAACACCATATATTTT
NA	TRBV7-9	TRBJ1-2	few	CASSLGAETNYGYTF	TGTGCCAGCAGCTTAGGGGCAGAGACTAACTATGGCTACACCTTC
NA	TRBV7-9	TRBJ1-2	few	CASSLEQFLYGGYTF	TGTGCCAGCAGCTTAGAACAGTTTCTCTATGGTGGCTACACCTTC
NA	TRBV19	TRBJ1-1	NA	CASSEQGTEAFF	TGTGCCAGTAGTGAGCAAGGTACTGAAGCTTTCTTT
TRBD2	TRBV29-1	TRBJ2-6	few	CSVLTSGNSGANVLTF	TGCAGCGTCTTAACTAGCGGGAATTCTGGGGCCAACGTCCTGACTTTC
TRBD1	TRBV20-1	TRBJ1-2	NA	CSARQGLGDTF	TGCAGTGCGAGACAGGGGCTGGGGGACACCTTC
NA	TRBV5-1	TRBJ2-7	few	CASSNQENYEQYF	TGCGCCAGCAGCAATCAGGAGAACTACGAGCAGTACTTC
NA	TRBV6-5	TRBJ2-7	NA	CATQRDSSYEQYF	TGTGCCACCCAAAGGGACTCCTCCTACGAGCAGTACTTC
TRBD1	TRBV6-1	TRBJ2-1	few	CASSPRTGKWYEQFF	TGTGCCAGCAGTCCTAGGACAGGGAAGTGGTATGAGCAGTTCTTC
TRBD2	TRBV11-2	TRBJ2-3	few	CASSQLAGGLTDTQYF	TGTGCCAGCAGCCAACTAGCGGGGGGACTCACAGATACGCAGTATTTT
NA	TRBV7-2	TRBJ1-5	NA	CASSRRGRGDQPQHF	TGTGCCAGCAGCCGCAGAGGTAGGGGAGATCAGCCCCAGCATTTT
NA	TRBV28	TRBJ1-2	NA	CASSEPGNFGYTF	TGTGCCAGCAGTGAACCGGGTAATTTCGGCTACACCTTC
TRBD1	TRBV7-9	TRBJ1-6	NA	CASSLARGRRSDNSPLHF	TGTGCCAGCAGCTTAGCCAGGGGGCGCAGGTCGGATAATTCACCCCTCCACTTT
TRBD1	TRBV11-1	TRBJ2-7	NA	CASSYLGQYEQYF	TGTGCCAGCAGCTATCTGGGACAGTACGAGCAGTACTTC
NA	TRBV2	TRBJ2-3	NA	CASSEQGPTDTQYF	TGTGCCAGCAGTGAACAGGGCCCTACGGATACGCAGTATTTT
NA	TRBV30	TRBJ1-5	NA	CAWSPQKQFPNQPQHF	TGTGCCTGGAGCCCCCAAAAACAGTTTCCGAATCAGCCCCAGCATTTT
NA	TRBV28	TRBJ2-7	NA	CASSQRGYEQYF	TGTGCCAGCAGTCAACGGGGGTACGAGCAGTACTTC
TRBD2	TRBV9	TRBJ2-5	few	CASSEGGLAGIQETQYF	TGTGCCAGCAGCGAGGGAGGACTAGCGGGGATCCAAGAGACCCAGTACTTC
NA	TRBV19	TRBJ2-7	NA	CASTPNRVPPLEQYF	TGTGCCAGTACTCCAAACAGGGTACCCCCACTGGAGCAGTACTTC
NA	TRBV29-1	TRBJ2-7	few	CSGKGRLSYEQYF	TGCAGCGGGAAGGGACGGCTCTCCTACGAGCAGTACTTC
NA	TRBV27	TRBJ1-1	few	CASSSSFHYGGTEAFF	TGTGCCAGCAGTTCCTCTTTCCACTACGGGGGAACTGAAGCTTTCTTT
NA	TRBV30	TRBJ1-2	NA	CAWTSFAGRGYTF	TGTGCCTGGACCTCATTTGCGGGCCGTGGCTACACCTTC
NA	TRBV20-1	TRBJ2-5	NA	CSASGYPAQYF	TGCAGTGCTAGTGGATATCCGGCCCAGTACTTC
NA	TRBV27	TRBJ1-2	NA	CASSLAVGGGYTF	TGTGCCAGCAGCCTAGCGGTAGGGGGGGGCTACACCTTC
NA	TRBV7-8	TRBJ2-7	NA	CASSWDRTAYEQYF	TGTGCCAGCAGCTGGGACCGGACAGCCTACGAGCAGTACTTC
NA	TRBV27	TRBJ1-5	few	CASRTLTGPREPQHF	TGTGCCAGCAGGACCTTGACAGGCCCAAGGGAGCCCCAGCATTTT
TRBD2	TRBV18	TRBJ2-2	few	CASSPYGTTGGELFF	TGTGCCAGCTCACCATACGGGACTACGGGCGGGGAGCTGTTTTTT
TRBD1	TRBV7-6	TRBJ2-1	few	CASSLAGQLYNEQFF	TGTGCCAGCAGCTTAGCGGGACAGCTCTACAATGAGCAGTTCTTC
TRBD1	TRBV27	TRBJ1-5	few	CASSPQGNSNQPQHF	TGTGCCAGCAGCCCACAGGGGAATAGCAATCAGCCCCAGCATTTT
TRBD1	TRBV13	TRBJ2-5	NA	CASSPGQTVQETQYF	TGTGCCAGCAGCCCGGGACAGACCGTTCAAGAGACCCAGTACTTC
TRBD1	TRBV7-9	TRBJ2-7	few	CASSKGGQYEQYF	TGTGCCAGCAGCAAAGGGGGACAGTACGAGCAGTACTTC
NA	TRBV30	TRBJ2-1	few	CAWNPGLLNEQFF	TGTGCCTGGAATCCGGGACTCCTCAATGAGCAGTTCTTC
NA	TRBV29-1	TRBJ2-7	once	CSGAEDGYEQYF	TGCAGCGGTGCAGAGGACGGCTACGAGCAGTACTTC
NA	TRBV10-2	TRBJ2-7	once	CASSATPSYEQYF	TGCGCCAGCAGTGCGACACCTTCCTACGAGCAGTACTTC
NA	TRBV28	TRBJ2-1	few	CASSSGQKQFF	TGTGCCAGCAGCTCAGGACAGAAGCAGTTCTTC
TRBD2	TRBV5-4	TRBJ2-1	NA	CASSLAGVYNEQFF	TGTGCCAGCAGCTTAGCGGGGGTCTACAATGAGCAGTTCTTC
TRBD1	TRBV5-6	TRBJ2-5	few	CASSLRTGDNQETQYF	TGTGCCAGCAGCTTAAGGACAGGGGATAACCAAGAGACCCAGTACTTC
TRBD2	TRBV6-5	TRBJ2-3	NA	CASSRGLATDTQYF	TGTGCCAGCAGTCGGGGACTAGCCACAGATACGCAGTATTTT
NA	TRBV10-3	TRBJ2-7	few	CAISSGYEQYF	TGTGCCATCTCCAGTGGCTACGAGCAGTACTTC
NA	TRBV2	TRBJ2-1	NA	CASSVGTSYSYNEQFF	TGTGCCAGCAGTGTGGGGACATCATATTCCTACAATGAGCAGTTCTTC
TRBD2	TRBV7-3	TRBJ2-1	NA	CASSPGLAGYNEQFF	TGTGCCAGCAGCCCTGGACTAGCGGGCTACAATGAGCAGTTCTTC